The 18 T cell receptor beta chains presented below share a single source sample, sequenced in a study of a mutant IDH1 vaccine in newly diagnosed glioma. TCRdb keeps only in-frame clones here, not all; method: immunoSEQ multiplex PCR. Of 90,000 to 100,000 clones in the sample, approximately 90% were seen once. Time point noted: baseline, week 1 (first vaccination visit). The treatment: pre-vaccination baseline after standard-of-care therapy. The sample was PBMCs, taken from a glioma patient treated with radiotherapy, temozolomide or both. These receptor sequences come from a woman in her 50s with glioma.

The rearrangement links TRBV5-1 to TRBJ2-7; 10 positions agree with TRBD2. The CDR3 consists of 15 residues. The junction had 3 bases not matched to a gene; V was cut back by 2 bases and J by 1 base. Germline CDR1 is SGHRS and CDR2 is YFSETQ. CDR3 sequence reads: CASSFGSGRSYEQYF. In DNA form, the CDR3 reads TGCGCCAGCAGCTTTGGTAGCGGGAGGTCCTACGAGCAGTACTTC. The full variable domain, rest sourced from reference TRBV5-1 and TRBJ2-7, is KAGVTQTPRYLIKTRGQQVTLSCSPISGHRSVSWYQQTPGQGLQFLFEYFSETQRNKGNFPGRFSGRQFSNSRSEMNVSTLELGDSALYLCASSFGSGRSYEQYFGPGTRLTVT.

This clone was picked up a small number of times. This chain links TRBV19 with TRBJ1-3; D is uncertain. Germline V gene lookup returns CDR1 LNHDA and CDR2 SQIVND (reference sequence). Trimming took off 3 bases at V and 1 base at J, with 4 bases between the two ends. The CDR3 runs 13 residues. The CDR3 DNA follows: TGTGCCAGTAGTATCCAGTCTGGAAACACCATATATTTT. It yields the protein CASSIQSGNTIYF.

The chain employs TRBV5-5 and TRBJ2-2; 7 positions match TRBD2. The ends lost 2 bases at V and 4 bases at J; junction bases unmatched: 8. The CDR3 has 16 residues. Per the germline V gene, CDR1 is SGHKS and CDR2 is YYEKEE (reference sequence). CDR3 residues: CASSLSPGGSTGELFF. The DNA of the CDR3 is TGTGCCAGCAGCTTATCTCCGGGGGGAAGCACCGGGGAGCTGTTTTTT.

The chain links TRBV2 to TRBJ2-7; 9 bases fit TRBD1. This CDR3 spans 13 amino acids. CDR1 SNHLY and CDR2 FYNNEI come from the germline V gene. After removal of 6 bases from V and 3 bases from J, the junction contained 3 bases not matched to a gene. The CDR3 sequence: CASRRDRVYEQYF. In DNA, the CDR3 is TGTGCCAGCAGGCGGGACAGGGTCTACGAGCAGTACTTC.

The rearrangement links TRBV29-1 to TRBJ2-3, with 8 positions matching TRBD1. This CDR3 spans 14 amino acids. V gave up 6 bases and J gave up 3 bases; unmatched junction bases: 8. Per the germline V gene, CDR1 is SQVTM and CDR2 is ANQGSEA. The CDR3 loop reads CSVGWDRTTDTQYF. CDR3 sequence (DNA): TGCAGCGTGGGATGGGACAGGACTACAGATACGCAGTATTTT.

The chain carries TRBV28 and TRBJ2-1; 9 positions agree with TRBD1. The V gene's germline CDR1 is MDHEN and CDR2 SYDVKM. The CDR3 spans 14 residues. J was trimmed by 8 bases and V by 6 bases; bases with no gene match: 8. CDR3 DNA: TGTGCCAGCAGCTCTACAGGGGGCGCGTATGAGCAGTTCTTC. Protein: CASSSTGGAYEQFF.

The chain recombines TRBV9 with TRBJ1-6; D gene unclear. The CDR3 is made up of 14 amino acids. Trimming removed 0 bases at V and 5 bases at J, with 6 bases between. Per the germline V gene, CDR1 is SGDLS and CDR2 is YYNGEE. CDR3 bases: TGTGCCAGCAGCGTAGGGCAGGATAATTCACCCCTCCACTTT. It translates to CASSVGQDNSPLHF.

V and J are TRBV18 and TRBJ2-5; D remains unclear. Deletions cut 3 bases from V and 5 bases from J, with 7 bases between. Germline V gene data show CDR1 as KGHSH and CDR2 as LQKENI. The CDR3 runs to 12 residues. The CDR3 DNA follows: TGTGCCAGCTCACCCCACGGCGAGACCCAGTACTTC. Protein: CASSPHGETQYF. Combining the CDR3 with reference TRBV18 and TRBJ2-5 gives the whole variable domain NAGVMQNPRHLVRRRGQEARLRCSPMKGHSHVYWYRQLPEEGLKFMVYLQKENIIDESGMPKERFSAEFPKEGPSILRIQQVVRGDSAAYFCASSPHGETQYFGPGTRLLVL.

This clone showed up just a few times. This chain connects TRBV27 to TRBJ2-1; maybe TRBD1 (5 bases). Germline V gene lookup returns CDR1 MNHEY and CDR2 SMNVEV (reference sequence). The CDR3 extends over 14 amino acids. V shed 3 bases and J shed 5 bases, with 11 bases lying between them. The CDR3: CASSLAGYDNEQFF. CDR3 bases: TGTGCCAGCAGTTTGGCAGGGTATGACAATGAGCAGTTCTTC.

CDR3 protein: CASSPQGPSTDTQYF. The DNA for the CDR3 is TGTGCCAGCAGCCCACAGGGGCCCAGCACAGATACGCAGTATTTT. This rearrangement joins TRBV6-9 to TRBJ2-3; 7 positions match TRBD1. In germline, CDR1 is MNHGY, CDR2 SVAAGI. The CDR3 loop spans 15 amino acids. The V segment lost 6 bases and the J segment 0 bases; nucleotides outside the gene matches: 6.

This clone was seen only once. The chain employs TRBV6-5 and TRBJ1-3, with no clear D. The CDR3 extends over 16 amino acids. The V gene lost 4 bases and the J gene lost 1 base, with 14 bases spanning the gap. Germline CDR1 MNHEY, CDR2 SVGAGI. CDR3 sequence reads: CASSSQTIVSGNTIYF. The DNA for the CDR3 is TGTGCCAGCAGTTCACAAACGATCGTATCTGGAAACACCATATATTTT.

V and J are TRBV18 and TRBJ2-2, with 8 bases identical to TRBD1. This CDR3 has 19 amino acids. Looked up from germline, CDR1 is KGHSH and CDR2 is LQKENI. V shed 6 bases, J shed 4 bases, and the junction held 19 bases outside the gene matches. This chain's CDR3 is CASSLSGQGKRVRTGELFF. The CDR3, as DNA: TGTGCCAGCTCGCTCTCCGGACAGGGAAAAAGAGTTCGCACCGGGGAGCTGTTTTTT.

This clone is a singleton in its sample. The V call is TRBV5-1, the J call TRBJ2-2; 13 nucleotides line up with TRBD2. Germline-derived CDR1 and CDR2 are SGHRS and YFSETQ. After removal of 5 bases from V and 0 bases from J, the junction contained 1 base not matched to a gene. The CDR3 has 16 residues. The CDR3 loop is CASRGLAGSNTGELFF. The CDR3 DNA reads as TGCGCCAGCAGGGGACTAGCGGGATCGAACACCGGGGAGCTGTTTTTT.

As DNA, the CDR3 is TGTGCCAGCAGTTATGGCAGAAATGTCTGGACTTTC. This codes for CASSYGRNVWTF. The gene calls are TRBV2 and TRBJ2-6; the D is unclear. The length of the CDR3 is 12 residues. Germline V gene sequence: CDR1 SNHLY, CDR2 FYNNEI. V was cut by 5 bases and J by 18 bases, with 17 bases left in between.

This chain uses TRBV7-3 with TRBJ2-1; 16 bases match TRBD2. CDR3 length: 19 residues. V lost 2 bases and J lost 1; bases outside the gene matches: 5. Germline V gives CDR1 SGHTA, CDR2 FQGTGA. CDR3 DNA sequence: TGTGCCAGCAGCTTACGAGGGACTAGCGGGAGGGAGTCCTACAATGAGCAGTTCTTC. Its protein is CASSLRGTSGRESYNEQFF. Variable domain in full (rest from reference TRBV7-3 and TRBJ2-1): GAGVSQTPSNKVTEKGKYVELRCDPISGHTALYWYRQSLGQGPEFLIYFQGTGAADDSGLPNDRFFAVRPEGSVSTLKIQRTERGDSAVYLCASSLRGTSGRESYNEQFFGPGTRLTVL.

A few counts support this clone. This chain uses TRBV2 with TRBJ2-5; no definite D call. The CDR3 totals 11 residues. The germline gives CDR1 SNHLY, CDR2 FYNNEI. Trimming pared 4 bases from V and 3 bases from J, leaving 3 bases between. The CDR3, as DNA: TGTGCCAGCAGTGTGAAAGAGACCCAGTACTTC. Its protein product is CASSVKETQYF.

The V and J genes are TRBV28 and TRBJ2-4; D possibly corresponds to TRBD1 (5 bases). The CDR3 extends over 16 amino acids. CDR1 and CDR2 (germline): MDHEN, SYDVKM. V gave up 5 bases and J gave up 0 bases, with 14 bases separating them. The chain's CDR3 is CASSRRQNLAKNIQYF. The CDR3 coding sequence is TGTGCCAGCAGTCGACGACAGAACTTAGCCAAAAACATTCAGTACTTC. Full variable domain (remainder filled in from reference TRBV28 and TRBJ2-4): DVKVTQSSRYLVKRTGEKVFLECVQDMDHENMFWYRQDPGLGLRLIYFSYDVKMKEKGDIPEGYSVSREKKERFSLILESASTNQTSMYLCASSRRQNLAKNIQYFGAGTRLSVL.

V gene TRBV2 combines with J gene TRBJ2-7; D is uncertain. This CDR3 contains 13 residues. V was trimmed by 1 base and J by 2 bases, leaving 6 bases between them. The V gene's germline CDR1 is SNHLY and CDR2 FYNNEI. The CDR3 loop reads CASSEGPAYEQYF. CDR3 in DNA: TGTGCCAGCAGTGAAGGTCCAGCCTACGAGCAGTACTTC.